The 30 T cell receptor beta chains below were found in one sample sequenced in a study of cytomegalovirus exposure and HLA in healthy donors (dated by TCRdb to the late 2010s). The library relied on the immunoSEQ multiplex PCR assay. A mixture of 60 forward primers for TCR Vbeta segments and 13 reverse primers for TCR Jbeta segments was used in the multiplex PCR. The source is immuneACCESS, and TCRdb retained only in-frame sequences with V and J called. Part of the clones is not carried over; for the studies checked, unresolved V genes explain less than half of this, and the remainder is unexplained. Across this sample there are 160,000 or so clones, with around 69% seen only once. The ten most abundant clones make up 2.8% of the sample. The sequencing input was PBMCs. These receptors were obtained from a woman aged 30 to 39 in good health and CMV-seronegative.

In the case of this clone: At the DNA level, this CDR3 is encoded by other sequences in the same sample as well. This chain joins TRBV6-5 and TRBJ2-7, with 7 bases lining up with TRBD2. V shed 7 bases and J 0 bases; nucleotides not matched to a gene: 6. Per germline, CDR1 MNHEY and CDR2 SVGAGI. CDR3 size: 14 residues. The CDR3 DNA reads TGTGCCAGCACCCCTCCGGGGGGCTCCTACGAGCAGTACTTC. Translated: CASTPPGGSYEQYF.

This clone came up a few times. The gene calls are TRBV5-8 and TRBJ2-4; 16 bases map to TRBD2. Germline values: CDR1 SGHTS, CDR2 YDEGEE. Unmatched junction bases numbered 7, after V lost 4 bases and J lost 15 bases. The CDR3 contains 14 residues. CDR3 bases: TGTGCCAGCAGCCCTGGGACTAGCGGGAGGGTTGCGTACTTC. This codes for CASSPGTSGRVAYF.

The CDR3 sequence is CASSVRGAEVAFF. CDR3 nucleotide sequence: TGTGCCAGCAGTGTACGGGGGGCCGAAGTAGCTTTCTTT. V is TRBV6-1 and J is TRBJ1-1; perhaps TRBD1 as D (6 bases). V was shortened by 4 bases and J by 10 bases, with 16 bases between the two germline ends. The CDR3 consists of 13 residues. From germline, CDR1 is MNHNS and CDR2 SASEGT.

Concerning this clone: One end of the junction does not line up with germline, which may come from a read error. The chain links TRBV27 to TRBJ1-1; TRBD1 agrees at 7 bases. The CDR3 extends over 14 amino acids. Germline CDR1 is MNHEY and CDR2 is SMNVEV (reference sequence). CDR3 region: CASSYDRVKTEAFF. CDR3 sequence (DNA): TGTGCCAGCAGTTACGACAGGGTGAAGACTGAAGCTTTCTTT.

The chain employs TRBV29-1 and TRBJ2-1; 8 bases align to TRBD2. This CDR3 is built from 17 residues. Unmatched junction bases numbered 15, after V lost 0 bases and J lost 8 bases. Germline lookup yields CDR1 SQVTM and CDR2 ANQGSEA. The CDR3 sequence: CSVEEAGGRPVTDEQFF. For the CDR3, the DNA is TGCAGCGTTGAAGAGGCGGGCGGGAGGCCGGTTACGGATGAGCAGTTCTTC.

J is TRBJ1-1 and V is TRBV30; no reliable D call. The germline V gene encodes CDR1 GTSNPN and CDR2 SVGIG (reference sequence). Deletions cut 4 bases from V and 5 bases from J, with 23 bases between. CDR3 length: 16 residues. The CDR3: CAWTGWDQSGWTEAFF. For the CDR3, the DNA is TGTGCCTGGACTGGGTGGGATCAGAGCGGGTGGACTGAAGCTTTCTTT.

The chain carries TRBV7-6 and TRBJ1-1; a possible D gene is TRBD1 (5 bases). The CDR3 has 11 residues. Germline V gene data show CDR1 as SGHVS and CDR2 as FNYEAQ. V was clipped by 3 bases and J by 7 bases, with 6 bases between them. The CDR3 nucleotides read TGTGCCAGCAGCTTCGGGGGTGAAGCTTTCTTT. It specifies CASSFGGEAFF.

This chain uses TRBV9 with TRBJ2-1, with D tentatively TRBD1 (5 bases). Germline V gives CDR1 SGDLS, CDR2 YYNGEE. The CDR3 loop spans 13 amino acids. Trimming pared 4 bases from V and 2 bases from J, leaving 7 bases between. In DNA form, the CDR3 reads TGTGCCAGCAGCTTGACAGCCTACAATGAGCAGTTCTTC. Its translation: CASSLTAYNEQFF.

The rearrangement links TRBV28 to TRBJ2-3; perhaps TRBD1 as D (6 bases). This CDR3 has 14 amino acids. CDR1 and CDR2 (germline): MDHEN, SYDVKM. V lost 2 bases and J 1 base, leaving 7 bases between the germline ends. CDR3 residues: CASSLPGGTDTQYF. The DNA of the CDR3 is TGTGCCAGCAGTTTACCAGGGGGCACAGATACGCAGTATTTT.

The J gene is TRBJ1-6, the V gene TRBV2; maybe TRBD1 (6 bases). CDR1 SNHLY and CDR2 FYNNEI come from the germline V gene. Trimming took 6 bases from V and 4 from J, leaving 16 bases between them. The CDR3 totals 16 residues. CDR3 residues: CASSDTGFLYNSPLHF. The CDR3 region has the DNA TGTGCCAGCAGCGATACAGGGTTCCTATATAATTCACCCCTCCACTTT. Variable domain in full (rest from reference TRBV2 and TRBJ1-6): EPEVTQTPSHQVTQMGQEVILRCVPISNHLYFYWYRQILGQKVEFLVSFYNNEISEKSEIFDDQFSVERPDGSNFTLKIRSTKLEDSAMYFCASSDTGFLYNSPLHFGNGTRLTVT.

This chain uses TRBV11-2 with TRBJ1-2; no definite D call. CDR3 length equals 12 residues. Trimming took off 3 bases at V and 6 bases at J, with 8 bases between the two ends. CDR1 is SGHAT, CDR2 FQNNGV, per germline. The CDR3 DNA reads as TGTGCCAGCAGCTTTGAACTTAATGGCTACACCTTC. This codes for CASSFELNGYTF.

This clone was counted only a few times. CDR3 in amino acids: CASTVTVNSGNTIYF. The DNA of the CDR3 is TGTGCCAGTACCGTGACAGTGAACTCTGGAAACACCATATATTTT. The V and J genes are TRBV19 and TRBJ1-3, with a weak D call TRBD1 (5 bases). Germline lookup yields CDR1 LNHDA and CDR2 SQIVND (reference sequence). Trimming shortened V by 7 bases and J by 0 bases, and 13 bases separated the two germline ends. The CDR3 contains 15 residues.

This chain connects TRBV28 to TRBJ2-2, with TRBD1 as a possible D gene (6 bases). Trimming pared 5 bases from V and 8 bases from J, leaving 12 bases between. The CDR3 spans 13 residues. Per germline, CDR1 MDHEN and CDR2 SYDVKM. Written as DNA, the CDR3 is TGTGCCAGCAGTCTCCAGGGGTGGGGGGAGCTGTTTTTT. Translation gives CASSLQGWGELFF. Looking up the rest from reference TRBV28 and TRBJ2-2 gives the full variable domain: DVKVTQSSRYLVKRTGEKVFLECVQDMDHENMFWYRQDPGLGLRLIYFSYDVKMKEKGDIPEGYSVSREKKERFSLILESASTNQTSMYLCASSLQGWGELFFGEGSRLTVL.

The V gene is TRBV6-5, the J gene TRBJ1-2; D might be TRBD1 (5 bases). The CDR3 totals 15 residues. The V gene lost 4 bases and the J gene lost 4 bases, with 16 bases spanning the gap. CDR1 is MNHEY and CDR2 is SVGAGI in the germline V gene. The CDR3 reads CASSSTLGQTYGYTF. The CDR3 coding sequence is TGTGCCAGCAGTTCCACATTGGGGCAGACCTATGGCTACACCTTC.

The rearrangement joins TRBV5-5 to TRBJ1-1; D unresolved. V lost 0 bases and J 8 bases, leaving 5 bases between the germline ends. Looked up from germline, CDR1 is SGHKS and CDR2 is YYEKEE (reference sequence). The CDR3 consists of 11 residues. This chain's CDR3 is CASSLEQEAFF. The CDR3 nucleotides read TGTGCCAGCAGCTTGGAACAGGAAGCTTTCTTT.

The chain carries TRBV7-3 and TRBJ2-6; 8 bases are shared with TRBD1. The CDR3 covers 18 residues. Trimming took 0 bases from V and 2 from J; bases not matched to a gene: 6. Germline CDR1 is SGHTA and CDR2 is FQGTGA. The CDR3 coding sequence is TGTGCCAGCAGCTTAACAGGACAGGGCACGGCTGGGGCCAACGTCCTGACTTTC. It is translated as CASSLTGQGTAGANVLTF.

The chain uses TRBV10-3 and TRBJ1-1, with D possibly being TRBD1 (5 bases). CDR3 length: 17 amino acids. Trimming stripped 0 bases from V and 6 bases from J, with 20 bases between. Looked up from germline, CDR1 is ENHRY and CDR2 is SYGVKD. CDR3 loop: CAISESQEWGEASEAFF. The CDR3 DNA sequence: TGTGCCATCAGTGAGTCCCAGGAGTGGGGGGAGGCTTCTGAAGCTTTCTTT.

V usage is TRBV19 and J usage is TRBJ1-4; D gene ambiguous. Germline V lookup: CDR1 LNHDA, CDR2 SQIVND (reference sequence). The CDR3 extends over 15 amino acids. V shed 6 bases and J shed 3 bases, with 14 bases lying between them. This CDR3 is CASREDQHSNEKLFF. In DNA, the CDR3 is TGTGCCAGTAGGGAGGACCAGCATTCTAATGAAAAACTGTTTTTT.

This chain links TRBV19 with TRBJ2-3; D perhaps matches TRBD1 (5 bases). V was pared by 1 base and J by 3 bases, with 8 bases between. Germline values: CDR1 LNHDA, CDR2 SQIVND (reference sequence). There are 14 residues in the CDR3. The CDR3 loop is CASSIVGATDTQYF. DNA of the CDR3: TGTGCCAGTAGTATAGTAGGGGCTACAGATACGCAGTATTTT.

J is TRBJ2-2 and V is TRBV4-3; perhaps TRBD2 as D (7 bases). CDR1 LGHNA and CDR2 YSLEER come from the germline V gene. Trimming stripped 4 bases from V and 3 bases from J, with 15 bases between. This CDR3 has 16 amino acids. The CDR3 loop is CASSPMGGGYTGELFF. Written as DNA, the CDR3 is TGCGCCAGCAGCCCCATGGGGGGGGGCTACACCGGGGAGCTGTTTTTT.

This clone was observed a handful of times. The rearrangement links TRBV19 to TRBJ2-2; TRBD2 matches 13 bases. Trimming took 5 bases from V and 8 from J; bases not matched to a gene: 8. CDR1 is LNHDA, CDR2 SQIVND, per germline (reference sequence). The CDR3 is made up of 16 amino acids. CDR3 sequence reads: CASSLRTSGRMGELFF. CDR3 nucleotides: TGTGCCAGTAGTCTTCGGACTAGCGGGAGAATGGGGGAGCTGTTTTTT.

This chain connects TRBV6-5 to TRBJ2-5, with 9 bases that match TRBD2. Trimming at V came to 3 bases and at J to 5 bases, leaving 7 bases not matched to a gene. The germline V gene has CDR1 MNHEY and CDR2 SVGAGI. This CDR3 comprises 15 residues. The CDR3 sequence is CASSYGTSSWETQYF. The CDR3 nucleotides are TGTGCCAGCAGTTATGGGACTAGCAGTTGGGAGACCCAGTACTTC.

CDR3 DNA: TGTGCCAGCAGCTCATACAGGGAATCGGTAGAGACCCAGTACTTC. Translating gives CASSSYRESVETQYF. The V call is TRBV6-1, the J call TRBJ2-5, with D possibly TRBD1 on 6 matching bases. This CDR3 is built from 15 residues. From germline, CDR1 is MNHNS and CDR2 SASEGT. The V end was cut by 6 bases, the J end by 4 bases, with 18 bases between.

The chain uses TRBV5-1 and TRBJ2-1; 8 nucleotides line up with TRBD1. Germline V lookup: CDR1 SGHRS, CDR2 YFSETQ. The length of the CDR3 is 14 residues. J gave up 9 bases and V 0 bases, and 5 bases lay outside the gene matches. The CDR3 region is CASSLDQGAGEQFF. CDR3 nucleotides: TGCGCCAGCAGCTTGGATCAGGGGGCGGGTGAGCAGTTCTTC.

The rearrangement uses TRBV7-6 and TRBJ2-3; D gene unclear. There are 13 residues in the CDR3. Trimming removed 7 bases at V and 2 bases at J, with 10 bases between. Germline assignment: CDR1 SGHVS and CDR2 FNYEAQ. The CDR3 sequence is CASNRRNTDTQYF. CDR3 DNA: TGTGCCAGCAACCGCAGGAACACAGATACGCAGTATTTT.

The J gene is TRBJ2-5, the V gene TRBV5-1; TRBD2 matches 7 bases. V lost 4 bases to trimming and J lost 5 bases; unmatched junction nucleotides: 8. The CDR3 has 14 residues. Germline loops: CDR1 SGHRS, CDR2 YFSETQ. CDR3 sequence (DNA): TGCGCCAGCAGCCGCGGGGGTGGGTTTGAGACCCAGTACTTC. It specifies CASSRGGGFETQYF.

The chain carries TRBV27 and TRBJ1-5; D might be TRBD1 (6 bases). The CDR3 contains 15 residues. Germline V lookup: CDR1 MNHEY, CDR2 SMNVEV (reference sequence). V was shortened by 0 bases and J by 2 bases, with 8 bases between the two germline ends. The CDR3 loop reads CASSLSNRGNQPQHF. The CDR3 coding sequence is TGTGCCAGCAGTTTATCGAACAGGGGCAATCAGCCCCAGCATTTT.

In DNA, the CDR3 is TGTGCCAGCAGCCAAATTAGCGGGAGCAATGAGCAGTTCTTC. The encoded protein is CASSQISGSNEQFF. The chain couples TRBV14 to TRBJ2-1, with 9 bases aligning to TRBD2. After removal of 2 bases from V and 6 bases from J, the junction contained 2 bases not matched to a gene. This CDR3 has 14 amino acids. Germline V gene data show CDR1 as SGHDN and CDR2 as FVKESK.

This clone has a handful of counts. V usage is TRBV7-9 and J usage is TRBJ1-1, with D maybe TRBD1 (6 bases). CDR1 is SEHNR and CDR2 is FQNEAQ in the germline V gene (reference sequence). Trimming took 4 bases from V and 6 from J, leaving 6 bases between them. The CDR3 is 11 residues long. The CDR3 nucleotides are TGTGCCAGCAGCTGGACAGCTGAAGCTTTCTTT. This gives the protein CASSWTAEAFF.

The rearrangement links TRBV7-9 to TRBJ2-3; no firm D call. The CDR3 is 14 residues long. The V and J ends lost 2 bases and 0 bases respectively, with 6 bases between them. Germline-derived CDR1 and CDR2 are SEHNR and FQNEAQ (reference sequence). For the CDR3, the DNA is TGTGCCAGCAGCTTAAATCCTAGCACAGATACGCAGTATTTT. It is translated as CASSLNPSTDTQYF.